Below, 5 T cell receptor beta chains from the same sample are listed, as sequenced in a study of cytomegalovirus exposure and HLA in healthy donors. The PCR employed 60 Vbeta primers together with 13 Jbeta primers. The table came from immunoSEQ multiplex PCR; TCRdb's copy has only in-frame clones and leaves some out. The table lists about 150,000 clones, approximately 80% of them singletons. The sequencing sample was made of PBMCs. The receptors were sampled from a woman aged 40 to 50 in good health and CMV-seronegative.

This clone occurred a few times. V and J are TRBV6-1 and TRBJ1-5; D remains ambiguous. Trimming shortened V by 3 bases and J by 1 base, and 7 bases separated the two germline ends. Looked up from germline, CDR1 is MNHNS and CDR2 is SASEGT. CDR3 size: 14 residues. The CDR3 loop is CASSDEASNQPQHF. In nucleotides, the CDR3 is TGTGCCAGCAGTGACGAGGCGAGCAATCAGCCCCAGCATTTT.

The J gene is TRBJ2-7, the V gene TRBV18; 8 nucleotides match TRBD1. J lost 5 bases, V lost 1 base, and 1 base had no gene match. This CDR3 is 13 amino acids long. Per the germline V gene, CDR1 is KGHSH and CDR2 is LQKENI. The DNA for the CDR3 is TGTGCCAGCTCACCACTACAGGGGGACGAGCAGTACTTC. It yields the protein CASSPLQGDEQYF. The variable domain in full, completed from reference TRBV18 and TRBJ2-7, reads NAGVMQNPRHLVRRRGQEARLRCSPMKGHSHVYWYRQLPEEGLKFMVYLQKENIIDESGMPKERFSAEFPKEGPSILRIQQVVRGDSAAYFCASSPLQGDEQYFGPGTRLTVT.

This rearrangement joins TRBV7-9 to TRBJ2-3; 8 nucleotides agree with TRBD1. Losses at the gene ends were 5 bases for V and 6 bases for J; bases not matched to a gene: 7. Germline-derived CDR1 and CDR2 are SEHNR and FQNEAQ (reference sequence). This CDR3 comprises 14 residues. This chain's CDR3 is CASSPRTGLDTQYF. In nucleotides, the CDR3 is TGTGCCAGCAGCCCAAGGACAGGGCTGGATACGCAGTATTTT.

This chain links TRBV28 with TRBJ1-2; the match to TRBD1 covers 11 bases. The CDR3 consists of 14 residues. V lost 4 bases to trimming and J lost 5 bases; unmatched junction nucleotides: 3. Looked up from germline, CDR1 is MDHEN and CDR2 is SYDVKM. The CDR3 protein is CASSSGTGGYGYTF. The CDR3 bases are TGTGCCAGCAGTTCGGGGACAGGGGGATATGGCTACACCTTC.

The chain combines TRBV11-3 with TRBJ2-1, with D possibly TRBD2 on 6 matching bases. This CDR3 has 14 amino acids. CDR1 is SGHNT and CDR2 is YENEEA in the germline V gene. The ends were cut back, 5 bases at V and 6 bases at J, with 14 bases in the middle. This CDR3 is CASSMGGTFNEQFF. The CDR3 nucleotides are TGTGCCAGCAGCATGGGCGGGACTTTCAATGAGCAGTTCTTC.